One sample yielded the 15 T cell receptor beta chains listed below, sequenced in a study of early T cells in non-severe SARS-CoV-2 infection. One entry per CDR3 protein results from TCRdb running MiXCR on the 5' RACE reads. The table lists 90,000 to 130,000 distinct CDR3 sequences, 9.5% to 13% of them singletons. The sequencing sample was made of whole blood. The origin of the receptors is an adult who was a healthcare worker with PCR-confirmed SARS-CoV-2 infection or an uninfected control (not recorded which).

This clonotype was picked up many times. The V gene is TRBV12-3 or TRBV12-4, the J gene TRBJ1-2; D unresolved. Trimming cost V 3 bases and J 6 bases, with 14 bases left between them. The CDR3 extends over 14 amino acids. Here the CDR3 reads CASSFGLGRDGYTF. CDR3 coding DNA: TGTGCCAGCAGTTTCGGGCTCGGTAGGGATGGCTACACCTTC.

This clonotype was seen ten or more times. The chain combines TRBV10-3 with TRBJ1-6, with 10 positions matching TRBD1. The CDR3 covers 13 residues. Germline assignment: CDR1 ENHRY and CDR2 SYGVKD. V gave up 8 bases and J gave up 10 bases; unmatched junction bases: 5. The CDR3 loop reads CAIRTGGGSPLHF. The CDR3 DNA is TGTGCCATCCGGACAGGGGGTGGGTCACCCCTCCACTTT.

This clonotype was seen only a few times. This rearrangement joins TRBV29-1 to TRBJ1-4; the match to TRBD1 covers 10 bases. Germline values: CDR1 SQVTM, CDR2 ANQGSEA. This CDR3 comprises 13 residues. With V trimmed by 7 bases and J by 4 bases, 3 bases remained unmatched. The CDR3 DNA sequence: TGCAGCGGGACAGGGGGTCTTAATGAAAAACTGTTTTTT. Amino acid sequence: CSGTGGLNEKLFF.

This clonotype came up a few times. V usage is TRBV28 and J usage is TRBJ1-3, with unresolved D. The germline V gene encodes CDR1 MDHEN and CDR2 SYDVKM. Trimming removed 6 bases from V and 0 bases from J, with 12 bases in between. The CDR3 loop spans 15 amino acids. For the CDR3, the DNA is TGTGCCAGCAGCGTGCATGAGGCCTCTGGAAACACCATATATTTT. This codes for CASSVHEASGNTIYF.

This clonotype turned up a few times. The CDR3 region has the DNA TGCAGTGCTAGAGATTCGAGGTCGAACACCGGGGAGCTGTTTTTT. Translated, it gives CSARDSRSNTGELFF. This chain joins TRBV20-1 and TRBJ2-2; D is undetermined. Germline V gives CDR1 DFQATT, CDR2 SNEGSKA (reference sequence). The CDR3 spans 15 residues. V shed 0 bases and J shed 0 bases, with 8 bases lying between them.

This chain joins TRBV9 and TRBJ2-1; perhaps D is TRBD1 or TRBD2 (6 bases each). The germline V gene encodes CDR1 SGDLS and CDR2 YYNGEE. CDR3 length: 15 residues. Trimming removed 4 bases from V and 7 bases from J, with 18 bases in between. DNA of the CDR3: TGTGCCAGCAGCACCAGGGGAGAGGGAGGTAATGAGCAGTTCTTC. It translates to CASSTRGEGGNEQFF.

This clonotype was observed at least ten times. J is TRBJ2-5 and V is TRBV9; D could derive from TRBD1 or TRBD2 (5 bases each). The CDR3 totals 13 residues. Germline V gives CDR1 SGDLS, CDR2 YYNGEE. V dropped 6 bases and J dropped 0 bases, with 9 bases sitting between them. The CDR3 sequence: CASTGTDQETQYF. Here the CDR3 DNA reads TGTGCCAGCACAGGGACCGACCAAGAGACCCAGTACTTC.

The V gene is TRBV6-1, the J gene TRBJ2-4; TRBD2 might be the D (6 bases). The V end lost 6 bases, the J end lost 6 bases, and 9 bases lay between the germline ends. Germline CDR1 MNHNS, CDR2 SASEGT. The CDR3 totals 12 residues. The CDR3, as DNA: TGTGCCAGCAGGGGAGGTCCAAACATTCAGTACTTC. The encoded protein is CASRGGPNIQYF.

V gene TRBV3-1 combines with J gene TRBJ1-5; D is perhaps TRBD1 (6 bases). The germline CDR1 and CDR2 sequences are LGHDT and YNNKEL (reference sequence). The ends were cut back, 2 bases at V and 1 base at J, with 9 bases in the middle. The CDR3 spans 15 residues. CDR3 in DNA: TGTGCCAGCAGCCAACGAGGACAGAGCAATCAGCCCCAGCATTTT. Translating it yields CASSQRGQSNQPQHF.

This clonotype was picked up many times. The rearrangement links TRBV12-3 or TRBV12-4 to TRBJ1-5, with D maybe TRBD1 (5 bases). V lost 8 bases and J lost 3, with 14 bases in between. The CDR3 totals 14 residues. In DNA form, the CDR3 reads TGTGCCAGCGATTTGACAGATATCAATCAGCCCCAGCATTTT. Translating gives CASDLTDINQPQHF.

This clonotype was counted between two and nine times. This rearrangement joins TRBV27 to TRBJ1-6; D gene unclear. The CDR3 extends over 16 amino acids. The germline CDR1 and CDR2 sequences are MNHEY and SMNVEV (reference sequence). Trimming took off 8 bases at V and 1 base at J, with 15 bases between the two ends. The CDR3 sequence: CASRPSTASYNSPLHF. CDR3 nucleotides: TGTGCCAGCCGTCCTAGTACGGCTTCCTATAATTCACCCCTCCACTTT.

In its sample, this clonotype was seen many times. This sequence joins TRBV11-1 and TRBJ2-3; D unresolved. Trimming left V 1 base short and J 0 bases short, with 14 bases between. The CDR3 runs to 17 residues. Germline CDR1 reads SGHAT; CDR2 reads FQDESV (reference sequence). This CDR3 reads CASSLGPQAASTDTQYF. Here the CDR3 DNA reads TGTGCCAGCAGCTTAGGACCCCAGGCCGCTAGCACAGATACGCAGTATTTT.

The chain carries TRBV11-1 and TRBJ2-1; maybe TRBD2 (6 bases). Trimming cost V 5 bases and J 5 bases, with 13 bases left between them. Germline CDR1 and CDR2: SGHAT and FQDESV (reference sequence). This CDR3 comprises 14 residues. CDR3 protein: CASSLNGEDNEQFF. The CDR3 DNA follows: TGTGCCAGCAGCCTCAATGGGGAGGACAATGAGCAGTTCTTC. The full variable domain, with the rest looked up from reference TRBV11-1 and TRBJ2-1, is EAEVAQSPRYKITEKSQAVAFWCDPISGHATLYWYRQILGQGPELLVQFQDESVVDDSQLPKDRFSAERLKGVDSTLKIQPAELGDSAMYLCASSLNGEDNEQFFGPGTRLTVL.

This chain links TRBV28 with TRBJ2-1; TRBD2 matches at 10 bases. This CDR3 comprises 15 residues. J lost 7 bases, V lost 2 bases, and 5 bases had no gene match. The germline gives CDR1 MDHEN, CDR2 SYDVKM. CDR3 in amino acids: CASSLTLAGVNEQFF. The CDR3 DNA follows: TGTGCCAGCAGTTTAACGCTAGCGGGAGTGAATGAGCAGTTCTTC.

This clonotype showed up just a few times. The chain carries TRBV18 and TRBJ1-5, with D maybe TRBD1 (5 bases). V was cut by 6 bases and J by 5 bases, with 20 bases left in between. The CDR3 spans 16 residues. Germline-derived CDR1 and CDR2 are KGHSH and LQKENI. CDR3 nucleotides: TGTGCCAGCTCGCCCATCCGGGACGTGGTTGATCAGCCCCAGCATTTT. It translates to CASSPIRDVVDQPQHF.